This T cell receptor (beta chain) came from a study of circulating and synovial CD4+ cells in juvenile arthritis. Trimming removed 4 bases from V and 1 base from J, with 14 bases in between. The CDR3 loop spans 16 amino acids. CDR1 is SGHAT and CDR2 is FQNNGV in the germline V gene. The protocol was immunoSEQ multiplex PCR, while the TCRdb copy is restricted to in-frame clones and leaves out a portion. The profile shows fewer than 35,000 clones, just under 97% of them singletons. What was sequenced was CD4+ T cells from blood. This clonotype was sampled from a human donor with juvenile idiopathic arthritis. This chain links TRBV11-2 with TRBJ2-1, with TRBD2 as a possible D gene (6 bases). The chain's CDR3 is CASSSTTAGSYNEQFF. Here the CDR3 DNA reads TGTGCCAGCAGCTCAACTACGGCGGGGTCCTACAATGAGCAGTTCTTC.